This TCR beta chain was observed in a study of CD8+CD57+ T cells in acquired aplastic anemia. Study-level information: The sorted CD4+ and CD8+ cells yielded an average around 3.2 ug of DNA.

CDR3 length: 15 amino acids. Germline CDR1 reads MDHEN; CDR2 reads SYDVKM. V lost 7 bases and J lost 7; bases outside the gene matches: 13. Worth noting for this clonotype: What it binds is unknown.

Points from the study as a whole: It was found that more than 25 CD8+ CDR3 sequences were shared between patients and controls. Any difference that existed in CD8+ Simpson's diversity between patients and controls was not significant.

The use of genomic DNA as template underpinned the TCR beta VDJ and CDR3 profiling. TCRdb passed the reads through MiXCR, listing each CDR3 protein once. This sample has some 120,000 distinct CDR3 sequences; approximately 36% occur once, and the top ten carry about 2.7%. Whoever was chosen for sequencing had shown CD8+CD57+ cell expansion by flow cytometry. With no exception, the patients had severe acquired aplastic anemia. The chain joins TRBV28 to TRBJ2-1; 7 bases align to TRBD2. The origin of this receptor is a human donor with aplastic anemia. Input material: sorted CD4+, CD8+, or CD8+CD57+ T cells (not recorded which) from PBMCs. The CDR3 loop is CASNTLRDYGNEQFF. CDR3 nucleotides: TGTGCCAGCAATACTCTCCGGGACTACGGGAATGAGCAGTTCTTC.